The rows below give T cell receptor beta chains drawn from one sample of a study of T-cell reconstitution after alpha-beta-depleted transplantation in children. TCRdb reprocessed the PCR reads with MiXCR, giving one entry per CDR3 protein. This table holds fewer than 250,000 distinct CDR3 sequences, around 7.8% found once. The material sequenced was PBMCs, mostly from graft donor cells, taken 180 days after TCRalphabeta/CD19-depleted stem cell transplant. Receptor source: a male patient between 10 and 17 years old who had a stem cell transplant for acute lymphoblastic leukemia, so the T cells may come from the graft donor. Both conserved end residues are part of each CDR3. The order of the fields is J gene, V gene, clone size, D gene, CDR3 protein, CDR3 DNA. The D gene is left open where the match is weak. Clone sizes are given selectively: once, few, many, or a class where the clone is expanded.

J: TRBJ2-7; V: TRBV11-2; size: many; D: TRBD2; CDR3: CASSLEPGLPQYF; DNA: TGTGCCAGCAGCTTAGAGCCGGGACTACCGCAGTACTTC
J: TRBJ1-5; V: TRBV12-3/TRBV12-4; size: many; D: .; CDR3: CASSATEGRQPQHF; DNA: TGTGCCAGCAGTGCTACAGAGGGGCGGCAGCCCCAGCATTTT
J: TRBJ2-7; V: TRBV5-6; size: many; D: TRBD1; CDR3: CASSLGGPGQGAYEQYF; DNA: TGTGCCAGCAGCTTGGGGGGCCCGGGACAGGGGGCCTACGAGCAGTACTTC
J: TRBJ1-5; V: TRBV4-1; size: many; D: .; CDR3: CASSQEWGSNQPQHF; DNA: TGCGCCAGCAGCCAAGAATGGGGAAGCAATCAGCCCCAGCATTTT
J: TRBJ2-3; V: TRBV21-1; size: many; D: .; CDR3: CASSKVPGPRFGPDTQYF; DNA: TGTGCCAGCAGCAAAGTTCCCGGGCCCCGTTTCGGACCAGATACGCAGTATTTT
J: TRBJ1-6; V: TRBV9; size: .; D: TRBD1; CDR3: CASSVATGGGSPLHF; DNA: TGTGCCAGCAGCGTAGCGACAGGGGGCGGTTCACCCCTCCACTTT
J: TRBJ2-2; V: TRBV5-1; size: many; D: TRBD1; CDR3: CASSLGQGLIGELFF; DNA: TGCGCCAGCAGCTTGGGACAGGGGTTGATCGGGGAGCTGTTTTTT
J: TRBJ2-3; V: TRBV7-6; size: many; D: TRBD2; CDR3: CASSSTPGGGGMIF; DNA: TGTGCCAGCAGCTCAACCCCCGGGGGCGGGGGGATGATTTTT
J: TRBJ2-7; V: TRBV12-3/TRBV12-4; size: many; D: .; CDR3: CASSPTGWYEQYF; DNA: TGTGCCAGCAGCCCAACAGGGTGGTACGAGCAGTACTTC
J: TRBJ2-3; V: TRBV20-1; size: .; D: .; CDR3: CSASRDGGLGDTQYF; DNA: TGCAGTGCTAGTAGGGACGGGGGGCTGGGAGATACGCAGTATTTT
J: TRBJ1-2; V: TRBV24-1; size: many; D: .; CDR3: CATSDRTRKGGYTF; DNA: TGTGCCACCAGTGATCGGACAAGGAAGGGTGGCTACACCTTC
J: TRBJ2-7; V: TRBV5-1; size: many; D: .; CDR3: CASSLGRGGEQYF; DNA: TGCGCCAGCAGCTTGGGTAGGGGGGGCGAGCAGTACTTC
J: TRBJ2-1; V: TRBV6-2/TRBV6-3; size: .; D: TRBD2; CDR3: CASSFPSVAGGLDQFF; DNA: TGTGCCAGCAGTTTCCCCTCAGTGGCGGGGGGCTTAGATCAGTTCTTC
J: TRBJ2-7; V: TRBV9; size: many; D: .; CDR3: CASSLPAVGEQYF; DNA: TGTGCCAGCAGCCTCCCCGCAGTTGGCGAGCAGTACTTC
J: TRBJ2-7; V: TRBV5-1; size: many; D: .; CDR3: CASKRDHPTYEQYF; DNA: TGCGCCAGCAAACGGGACCATCCCACCTACGAGCAGTACTTC
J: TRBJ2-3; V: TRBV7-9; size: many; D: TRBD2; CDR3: CASSPPGLATDTQYF; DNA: TGTGCCAGCAGCCCCCCGGGACTAGCAACAGATACGCAGTATTTT
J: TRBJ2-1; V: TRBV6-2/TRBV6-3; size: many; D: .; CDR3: CATTLRTYNEQFF; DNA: TGTGCCACTACCCTCCGGACTTACAATGAGCAGTTCTTC
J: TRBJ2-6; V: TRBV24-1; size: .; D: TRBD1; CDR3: CATSDVTGGGANVLTF; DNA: TGTGCCACCAGTGACGTTACAGGGGGGGGGGCCAACGTCCTGACTTTC
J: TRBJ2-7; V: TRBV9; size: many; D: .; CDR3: CASSSGTFNGDEQYF; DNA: TGTGCCAGCAGCTCAGGGACCTTCAACGGGGACGAGCAGTACTTC
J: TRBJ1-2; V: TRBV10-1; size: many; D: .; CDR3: CASSDYRDYGYTF; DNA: TGCGCCAGCAGTGATTACAGGGACTATGGCTACACCTTC
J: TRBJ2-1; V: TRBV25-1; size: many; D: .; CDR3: CASSELGSSYNEQFF; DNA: TGTGCCAGCAGTGAATTGGGTAGCTCCTACAATGAGCAGTTCTTC
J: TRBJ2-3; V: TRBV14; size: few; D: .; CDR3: CASSQRGSTDTQYF; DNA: TGTGCCAGCAGCCAAAGGGGTAGCACAGATACGCAGTATTTT
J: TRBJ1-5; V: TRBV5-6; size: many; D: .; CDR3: CASSLGEGSNQPQHF; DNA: TGTGCCAGCAGCTTGGGGGAAGGTAGCAATCAGCCCCAGCATTTT
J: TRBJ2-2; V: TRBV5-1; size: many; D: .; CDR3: CASSLAPAGDNTGELFF; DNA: TGCGCCAGCAGCTTGGCCCCAGCGGGCGATAACACCGGGGAGCTGTTTTTT
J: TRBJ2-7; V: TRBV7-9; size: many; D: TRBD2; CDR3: CASSFGGRGRATSYEQYF; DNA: TGTGCCAGCAGCTTTGGGGGACGCGGGAGAGCAACATCCTACGAGCAGTACTTC
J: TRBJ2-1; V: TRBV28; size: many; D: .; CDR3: CASSLEVIPHNEQFF; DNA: TGTGCCAGCAGTTTAGAAGTGATCCCCCACAATGAGCAGTTCTTC
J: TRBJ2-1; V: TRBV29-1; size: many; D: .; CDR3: CSVEGGDSREFF; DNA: TGCAGCGTTGAAGGGGGAGACTCAAGGGAGTTCTTC
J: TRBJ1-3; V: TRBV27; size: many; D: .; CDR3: CASSLIWGRENTIYF; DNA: TGTGCCAGCAGTTTAATCTGGGGGCGAGAAAACACCATATATTTT
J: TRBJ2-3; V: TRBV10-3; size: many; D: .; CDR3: CAISYREVPSADTQYF; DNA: TGTGCCATCAGCTACAGGGAGGTCCCTAGCGCAGATACGCAGTATTTT
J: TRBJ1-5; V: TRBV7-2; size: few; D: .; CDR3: CASSLAPASNQPQHF; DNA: TGTGCCAGCAGCTTAGCTCCCGCTAGCAATCAGCCCCAGCATTTT
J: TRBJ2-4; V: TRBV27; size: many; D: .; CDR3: CASSEGGQSIQYF; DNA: TGTGCCAGCAGTGAAGGAGGGCAGAGCATTCAGTACTTC
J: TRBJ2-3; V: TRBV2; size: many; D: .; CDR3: CASSEQGDTQYF; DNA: TGTGCCAGCAGTGAACAGGGAGATACGCAGTATTTT
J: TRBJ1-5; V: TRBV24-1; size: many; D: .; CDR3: CATSDDTPGEGSNQPQHF; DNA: TGTGCCACCAGTGACGATACACCGGGAGAAGGAAGCAATCAGCCCCAGCATTTT
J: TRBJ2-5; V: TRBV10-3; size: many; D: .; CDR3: CAISGEETQYF; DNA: TGTGCCATCAGTGGTGAAGAGACCCAGTACTTC
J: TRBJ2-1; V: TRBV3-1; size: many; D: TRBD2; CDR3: CASSQDRLAFGNEQFF; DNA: TGTGCCAGCAGCCAAGACAGACTAGCCTTTGGGAATGAGCAGTTCTTC
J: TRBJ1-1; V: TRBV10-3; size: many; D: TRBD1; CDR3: CAIKGTAGGDTMNTEAFF; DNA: TGTGCCATCAAGGGGACAGCGGGTGGAGATACAATGAACACTGAAGCTTTCTTT
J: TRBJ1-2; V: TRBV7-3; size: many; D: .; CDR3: CASSLSNSRGYGYTF; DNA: TGTGCCAGCAGCTTATCTAACAGCCGCGGCTATGGCTACACCTTC
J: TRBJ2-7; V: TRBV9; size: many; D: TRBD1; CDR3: CASSVAGTVGSEQYF; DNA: TGTGCCAGCAGCGTAGCCGGGACAGTGGGTTCCGAGCAGTACTTC
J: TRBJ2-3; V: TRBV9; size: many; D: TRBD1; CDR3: CASSARQGQASTDTQYF; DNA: TGTGCCAGCAGCGCCCGCCAGGGACAGGCGAGCACAGATACGCAGTATTTT
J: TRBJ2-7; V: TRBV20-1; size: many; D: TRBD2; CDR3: CSASEAGGWYEQYF; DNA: TGCAGTGCTAGTGAAGCGGGAGGGTGGTACGAGCAGTACTTC